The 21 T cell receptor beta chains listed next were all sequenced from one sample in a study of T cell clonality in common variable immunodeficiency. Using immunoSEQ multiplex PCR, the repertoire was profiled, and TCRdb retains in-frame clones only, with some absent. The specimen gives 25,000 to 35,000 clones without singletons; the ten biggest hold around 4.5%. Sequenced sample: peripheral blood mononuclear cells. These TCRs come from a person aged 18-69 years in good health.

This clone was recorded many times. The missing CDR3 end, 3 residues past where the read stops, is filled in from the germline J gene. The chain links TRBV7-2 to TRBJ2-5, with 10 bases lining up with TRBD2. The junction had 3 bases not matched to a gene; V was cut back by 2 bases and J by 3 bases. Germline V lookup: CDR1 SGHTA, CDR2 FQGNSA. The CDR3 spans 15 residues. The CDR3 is CASSLLAGVKETQYF. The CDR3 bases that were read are TGTGCCAGCAGCTTACTAGCGGGAGTAAAAGAGACC.

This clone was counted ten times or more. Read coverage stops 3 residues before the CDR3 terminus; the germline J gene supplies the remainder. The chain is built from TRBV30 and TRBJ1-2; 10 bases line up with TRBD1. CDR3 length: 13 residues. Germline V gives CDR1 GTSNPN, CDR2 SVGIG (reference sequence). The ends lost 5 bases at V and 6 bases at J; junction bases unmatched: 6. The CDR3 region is CAWARDRGHGYTF. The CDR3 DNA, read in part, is TGTGCCTGGGCTCGGGACAGGGGACATGGC.

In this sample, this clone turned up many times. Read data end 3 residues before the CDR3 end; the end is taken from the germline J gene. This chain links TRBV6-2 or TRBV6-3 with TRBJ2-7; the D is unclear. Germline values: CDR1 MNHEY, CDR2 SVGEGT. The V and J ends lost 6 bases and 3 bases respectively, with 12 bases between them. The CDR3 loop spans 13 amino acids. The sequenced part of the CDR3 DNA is TGTGCCAGCAGCCCGGTTTCCTACTACGAG. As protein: CASSPVSYYE. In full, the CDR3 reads CASSPVSYYEQYF.

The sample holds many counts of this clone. The sequenced CDR3 bases are TGCGCCAGCAGTGCGGATTTAAACTATGGC. Protein sequence: CASSADLNYG. The complete CDR3 sequence is CASSADLNYGYTF. This chain links TRBV5-1 with TRBJ1-2; the D is unclear. Coverage ceases 3 residues before the CDR3 finishes, and the germline J gene fills in the end. The CDR3 is made up of 13 amino acids. Germline V lookup: CDR1 SGHRS, CDR2 YFSETQ. The ends were cut back, 5 bases at V and 2 bases at J, with 10 bases in the middle.

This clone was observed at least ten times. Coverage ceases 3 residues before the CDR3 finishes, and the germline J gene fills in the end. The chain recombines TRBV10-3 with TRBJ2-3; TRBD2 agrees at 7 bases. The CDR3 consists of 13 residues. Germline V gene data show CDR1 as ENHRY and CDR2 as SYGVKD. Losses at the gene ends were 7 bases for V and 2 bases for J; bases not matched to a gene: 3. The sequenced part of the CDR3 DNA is TGTGCCATCACTGCGGGAGCCACAGATACG. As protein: CAITAGATDT. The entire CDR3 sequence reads CAITAGATDTQYF.

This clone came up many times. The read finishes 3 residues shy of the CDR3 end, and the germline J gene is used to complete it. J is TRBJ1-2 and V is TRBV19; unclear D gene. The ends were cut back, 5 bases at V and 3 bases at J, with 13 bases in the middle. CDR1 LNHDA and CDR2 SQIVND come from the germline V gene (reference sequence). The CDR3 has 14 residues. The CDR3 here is CASSPRGRDYGYTF. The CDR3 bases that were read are TGTGCCAGTAGTCCCCGAGGGCGGGACTATGGC.

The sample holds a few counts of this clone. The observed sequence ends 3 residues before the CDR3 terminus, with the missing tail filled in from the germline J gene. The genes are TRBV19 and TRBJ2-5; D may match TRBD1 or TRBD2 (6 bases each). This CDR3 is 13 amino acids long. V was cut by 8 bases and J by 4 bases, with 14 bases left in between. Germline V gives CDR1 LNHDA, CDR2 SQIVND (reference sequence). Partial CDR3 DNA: TGTGCCAGTGAGGAGGGGGTGAGAGAGACC. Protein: CASEEGVRET. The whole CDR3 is CASEEGVRETQYF.

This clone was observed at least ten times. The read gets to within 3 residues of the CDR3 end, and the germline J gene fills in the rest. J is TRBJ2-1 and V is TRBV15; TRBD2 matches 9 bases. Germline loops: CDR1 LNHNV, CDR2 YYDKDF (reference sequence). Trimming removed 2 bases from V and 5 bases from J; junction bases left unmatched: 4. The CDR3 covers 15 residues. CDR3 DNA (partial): TGTGCCACCAGCAGAACTCCTAGCGGGAACAATGAG. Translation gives CATSRTPSGNNE. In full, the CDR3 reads CATSRTPSGNNEQFF.

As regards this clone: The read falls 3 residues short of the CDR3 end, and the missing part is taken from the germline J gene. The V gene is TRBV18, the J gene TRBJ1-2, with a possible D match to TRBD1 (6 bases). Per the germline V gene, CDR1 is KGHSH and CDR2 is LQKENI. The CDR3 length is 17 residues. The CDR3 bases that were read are TGTGCCAGCTCACCATTTCAGGGGCCCGGGGCCTACAATGAC. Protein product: CASSPFQGPGAYND. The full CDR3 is CASSPFQGPGAYNDYTF.

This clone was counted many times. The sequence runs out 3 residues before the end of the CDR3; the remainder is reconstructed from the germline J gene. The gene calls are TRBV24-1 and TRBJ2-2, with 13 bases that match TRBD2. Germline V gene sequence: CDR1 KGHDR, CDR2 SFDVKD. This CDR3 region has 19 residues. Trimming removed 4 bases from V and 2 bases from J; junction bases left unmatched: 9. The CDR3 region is CATSDPPGLAGLNTGELFF. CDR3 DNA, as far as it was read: TGTGCCACCAGTGACCCCCCGGGACTAGCGGGATTAAACACCGGGGAG.

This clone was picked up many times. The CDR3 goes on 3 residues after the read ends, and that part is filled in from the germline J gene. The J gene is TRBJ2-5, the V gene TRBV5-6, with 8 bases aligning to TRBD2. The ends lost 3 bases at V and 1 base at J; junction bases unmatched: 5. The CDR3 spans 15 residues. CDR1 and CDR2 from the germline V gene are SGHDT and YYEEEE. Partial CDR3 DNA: TGTGCCAGCAGCTGGGAAACTAGCGGCCAAGAGACC. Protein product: CASSWETSGQET. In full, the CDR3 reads CASSWETSGQETQYF.

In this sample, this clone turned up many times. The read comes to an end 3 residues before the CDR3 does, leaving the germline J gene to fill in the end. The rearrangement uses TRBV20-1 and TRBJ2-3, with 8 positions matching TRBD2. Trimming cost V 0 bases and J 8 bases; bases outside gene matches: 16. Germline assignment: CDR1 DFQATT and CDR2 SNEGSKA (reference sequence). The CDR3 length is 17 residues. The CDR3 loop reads CSARDKEREQGSGTQYF. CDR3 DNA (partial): TGCAGTGCTAGAGATAAGGAGCGGGAGCAAGGTTCCGGTACG.

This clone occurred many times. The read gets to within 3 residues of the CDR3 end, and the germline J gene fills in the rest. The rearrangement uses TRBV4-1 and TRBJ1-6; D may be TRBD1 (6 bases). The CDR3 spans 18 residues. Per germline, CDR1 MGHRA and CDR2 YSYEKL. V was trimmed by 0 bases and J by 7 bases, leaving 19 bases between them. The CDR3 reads CASSQDGKGTWRNSPLHF. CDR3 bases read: TGCGCCAGCAGCCAAGACGGAAAAGGGACATGGAGGAATTCACCC.

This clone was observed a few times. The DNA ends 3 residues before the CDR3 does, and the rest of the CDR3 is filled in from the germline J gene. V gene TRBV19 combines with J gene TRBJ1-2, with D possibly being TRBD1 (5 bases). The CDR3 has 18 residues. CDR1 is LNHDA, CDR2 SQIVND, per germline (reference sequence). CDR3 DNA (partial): TGTGCCAGTAGTACGGTCGGGGCGGGGGAGTCCCTCGCAGATACC. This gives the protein CASSTVGAGESLADT. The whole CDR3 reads CASSTVGAGESLADTYTF.

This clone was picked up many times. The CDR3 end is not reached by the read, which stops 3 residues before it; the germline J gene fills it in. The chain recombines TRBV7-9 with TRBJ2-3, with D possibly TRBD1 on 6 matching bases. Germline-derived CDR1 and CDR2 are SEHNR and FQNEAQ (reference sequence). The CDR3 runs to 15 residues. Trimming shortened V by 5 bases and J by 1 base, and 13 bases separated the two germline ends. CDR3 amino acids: CASSPGVDRTDTQYF. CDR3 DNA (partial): TGTGCCAGCAGCCCAGGGGTAGACCGCACAGATACG.

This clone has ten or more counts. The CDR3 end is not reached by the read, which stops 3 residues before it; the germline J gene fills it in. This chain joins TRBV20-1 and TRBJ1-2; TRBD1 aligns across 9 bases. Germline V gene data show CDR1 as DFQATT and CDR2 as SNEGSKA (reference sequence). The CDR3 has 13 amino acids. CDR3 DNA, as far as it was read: TGCAGTGCTAGAGCCCTCGACAGGGGGAGG. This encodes CSARALDRGR. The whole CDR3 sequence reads CSARALDRGRYTF.

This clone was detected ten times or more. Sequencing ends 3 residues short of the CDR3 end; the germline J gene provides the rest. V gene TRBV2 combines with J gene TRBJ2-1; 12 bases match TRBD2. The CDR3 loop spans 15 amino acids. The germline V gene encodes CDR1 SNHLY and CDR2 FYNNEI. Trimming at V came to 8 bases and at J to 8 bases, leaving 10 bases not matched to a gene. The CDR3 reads CASQRLAGVADEQFF. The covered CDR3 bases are TGTGCCAGCCAAAGACTAGCGGGAGTTGCGGATGAG. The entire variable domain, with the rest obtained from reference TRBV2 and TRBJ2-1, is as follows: EPEVTQTPSHQVTQMGQEVILRCVPISNHLYFYWYRQILGQKVEFLVSFYNNEISEKSEIFDDQFSVERPDGSNFTLKIRSTKLEDSAMYFCASQRLAGVADEQFFGPGTRLTVL.

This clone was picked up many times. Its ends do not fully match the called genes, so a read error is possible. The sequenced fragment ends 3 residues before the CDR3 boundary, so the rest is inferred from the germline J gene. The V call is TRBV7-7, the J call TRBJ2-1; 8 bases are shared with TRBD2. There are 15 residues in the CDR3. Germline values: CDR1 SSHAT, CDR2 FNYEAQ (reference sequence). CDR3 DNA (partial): TGTGCTAGCAGCTTAGGTGCTAGCGGGTACAATGAG. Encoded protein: CASSLGASGYNE. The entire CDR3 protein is CASSLGASGYNEQFF. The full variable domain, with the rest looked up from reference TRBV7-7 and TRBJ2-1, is GAGVSQSPRYKVTKRGQDVTLRCDPISSHATLYWYQQALGQGPEFLTYFNYEAQPDKSGLPSDRFSAERPEGSISTLTIQRTEQRDSAMYRCASSLGASGYNEQFFGPGTRLTVL.

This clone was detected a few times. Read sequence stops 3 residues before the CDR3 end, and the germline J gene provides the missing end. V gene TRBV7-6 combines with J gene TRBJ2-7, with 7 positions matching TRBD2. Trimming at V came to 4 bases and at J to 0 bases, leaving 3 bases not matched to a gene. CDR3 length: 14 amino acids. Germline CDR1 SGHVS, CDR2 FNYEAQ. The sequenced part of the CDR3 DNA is TGTGCCAGCAGCTCGGGCGGGAGCTCCTACGAG. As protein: CASSSGGSSYE. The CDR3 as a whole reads CASSSGGSSYEQYF.

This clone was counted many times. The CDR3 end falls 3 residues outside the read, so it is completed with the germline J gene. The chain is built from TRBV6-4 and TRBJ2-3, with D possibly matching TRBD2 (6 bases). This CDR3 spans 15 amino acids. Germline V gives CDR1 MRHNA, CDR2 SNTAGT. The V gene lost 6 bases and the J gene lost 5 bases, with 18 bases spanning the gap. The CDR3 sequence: CASRHSGLRGDTQYF. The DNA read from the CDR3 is TGTGCCAGCAGGCACTCGGGACTCCGAGGAGATACG.

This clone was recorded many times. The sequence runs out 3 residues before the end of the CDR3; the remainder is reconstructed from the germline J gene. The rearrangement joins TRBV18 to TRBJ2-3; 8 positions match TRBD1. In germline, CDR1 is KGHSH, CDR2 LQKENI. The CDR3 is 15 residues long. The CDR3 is CASSPRTGRQETQYF. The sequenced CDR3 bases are TGTGCCAGCTCACCTCGGACAGGGAGGCAAGAGACG. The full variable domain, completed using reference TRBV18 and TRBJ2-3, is NAGVMQNPRHLVRRRGQEARLRCSPMKGHSHVYWYRQLPEEGLKFMVYLQKENIIDESGMPKERFSAEFPKEGPSILRIQQVVRGDSAAYFCASSPRTGRQETQYFGPGTRLTVL.